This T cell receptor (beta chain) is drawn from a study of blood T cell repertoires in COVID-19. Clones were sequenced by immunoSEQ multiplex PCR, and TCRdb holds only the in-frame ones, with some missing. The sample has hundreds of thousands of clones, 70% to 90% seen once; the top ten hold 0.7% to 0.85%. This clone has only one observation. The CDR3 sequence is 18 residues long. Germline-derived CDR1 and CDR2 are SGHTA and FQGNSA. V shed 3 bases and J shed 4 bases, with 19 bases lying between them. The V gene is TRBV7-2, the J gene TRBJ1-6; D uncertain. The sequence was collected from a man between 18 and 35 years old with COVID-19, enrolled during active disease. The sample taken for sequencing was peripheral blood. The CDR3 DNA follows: TGTGCCAGCAGCTTGCACTCCATCTTTGCGTCTTATAATTCACCCCTCCACTTT. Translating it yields CASSLHSIFASYNSPLHF.